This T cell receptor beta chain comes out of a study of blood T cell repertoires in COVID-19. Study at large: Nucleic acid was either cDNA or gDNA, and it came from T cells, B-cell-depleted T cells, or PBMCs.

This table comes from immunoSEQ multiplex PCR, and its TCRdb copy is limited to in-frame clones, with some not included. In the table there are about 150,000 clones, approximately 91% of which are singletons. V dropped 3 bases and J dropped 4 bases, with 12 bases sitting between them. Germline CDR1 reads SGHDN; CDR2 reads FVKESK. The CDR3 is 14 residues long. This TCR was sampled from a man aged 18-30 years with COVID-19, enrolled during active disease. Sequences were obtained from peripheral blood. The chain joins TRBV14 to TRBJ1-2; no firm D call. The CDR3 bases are TGTGCCAGCAGCCAGGCCGGAGCCCCCTATGGCTACACCTTC. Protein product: CASSQAGAPYGYTF.